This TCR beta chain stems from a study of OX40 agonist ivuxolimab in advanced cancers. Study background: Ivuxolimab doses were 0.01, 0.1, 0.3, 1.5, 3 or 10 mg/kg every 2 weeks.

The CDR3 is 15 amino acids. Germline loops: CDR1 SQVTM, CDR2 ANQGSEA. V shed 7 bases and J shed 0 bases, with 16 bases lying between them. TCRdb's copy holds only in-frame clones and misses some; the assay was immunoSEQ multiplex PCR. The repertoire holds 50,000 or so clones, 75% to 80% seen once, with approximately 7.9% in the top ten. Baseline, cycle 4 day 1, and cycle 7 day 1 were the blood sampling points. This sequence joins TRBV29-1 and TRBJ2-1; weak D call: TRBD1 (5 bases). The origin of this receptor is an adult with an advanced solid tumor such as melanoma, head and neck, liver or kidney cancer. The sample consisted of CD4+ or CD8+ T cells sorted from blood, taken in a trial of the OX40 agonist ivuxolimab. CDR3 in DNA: TGCAGCGCCCACGACAGATTGAGCTCCTACAATGAGCAGTTCTTC. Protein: CSAHDRLSSYNEQFF.